The 3 T cell receptor beta chains below all came from one sample that was sequenced in a study of CD8 T cells in ankylosing spondylitis. Each CDR3 protein is one row after TCRdb ran MiXCR on the 5' RACE reads. The table records about 800,000 distinct CDR3 sequences, approximately 12% of them present only once. Findings of the study overall: Seemingly distinctive of ankylosing spondylitis blood was a TCR beta motif formed by eight highly homologous variants.

Their antigens remain unidentified. The sequencing input was blood, either unsorted or a sorted T cell fraction (not recorded which). The receptor source for this set is a male donor with ankylosing spondylitis.

This clonotype was picked up many times. The rearrangement links TRBV7-6 to TRBJ1-3; D is perhaps TRBD1 (5 bases). The CDR3 has 16 residues. V was shortened by 6 bases and J by 4 bases, with 19 bases between the two germline ends. The V gene's germline CDR1 is SGHVS and CDR2 FNYEAQ. CDR3 DNA sequence: TGTGCCAGCAGGGACCTCAGGGTTTTGGAAGGAAACACCATATATTTT. This codes for CASRDLRVLEGNTIYF.

This clonotype has only a few counts. The V call is TRBV7-9, the J call TRBJ2-7; no clear D. CDR3 length equals 14 residues. The V gene's germline CDR1 is SEHNR and CDR2 FQNEAQ (reference sequence). With 1 base removed from V and 0 bases from J, the gap between germline ends came to 7 bases. For the CDR3, the DNA is TGTGCCAGCAGCTTAGGGTGGGCCTCCTACGAGCAGTACTTC. Encoded protein: CASSLGWASYEQYF. The full variable domain, its missing parts supplied by reference TRBV7-9 and TRBJ2-7, is DTGVSQNPRHKITKRGQNVTFRCDPISEHNRLYWYRQTLGQGPEFLTYFQNEAQLEKSRLLSDRFSAERPKGSFSTLEIQRTEQGDSAMYLCASSLGWASYEQYFGPGTRLTVT.

This clonotype appeared many times. The V call is TRBV20-1, the J call TRBJ2-7, with D hard to call. Trimming cost V 6 bases and J 0 bases, with 9 bases left between them. Germline lookup yields CDR1 DFQATT and CDR2 SNEGSKA (reference sequence). The CDR3 spans 12 residues. The CDR3 DNA is TGCAGTGCGTGGCAAGCCTCCTACGAGCAGTACTTC. This sequence encodes CSAWQASYEQYF.